This passage covers 5 T cell receptor beta chains from one sample sequenced in a study of shared clonotypes between healthy human individuals. The repertoire was sequenced with immunoSEQ multiplex PCR; TCRdb's copy has only in-frame clones and lacks some. The table has about 2.4 million clones, about 92% seen once; the top ten hold around 0.15%. The sample was naive CD4+ T cells sorted from blood. Specified subset: CD45RA+ positively selected. The source is a man between 18 and 29 years old in good health.

In its sample, this clone was seen a few times. This chain connects TRBV19 to TRBJ2-4; TRBD1 might be the D (6 bases). Deletions cut 3 bases from V and 7 bases from J, with 22 bases between. The CDR3 consists of 17 residues. CDR1 LNHDA and CDR2 SQIVND come from the germline V gene (reference sequence). CDR3 loop: CASSMGFGTPGENIQYF. The CDR3, as DNA: TGTGCCAGTAGTATGGGCTTCGGGACCCCAGGGGAGAACATTCAGTACTTC.

About this clone itself: At one of its ends the junction is not consistent with the germline gene, which may arise from a read error. The V call is TRBV27, the J call TRBJ1-2; D uncertain. The V gene's germline CDR1 is MNHEY and CDR2 SMNVEV (reference sequence). The CDR3 is made up of 13 amino acids. DNA of the CDR3: TGTGCCAGCGGAGGTGCGGTGAACTACGGCTACACCTTC. Its translation: CASGGAVNYGYTF.

This sequence joins TRBV7-9 and TRBJ2-5; D is perhaps TRBD1 (6 bases). The V gene lost 5 bases and the J gene lost 5 bases, with 15 bases spanning the gap. Germline-derived CDR1 and CDR2 are SEHNR and FQNEAQ (reference sequence). CDR3 length equals 14 residues. The DNA for the CDR3 is TGTGCCAGCAGCCTAGGACAGTGGAAGGAGACCCAGTACTTC. This codes for CASSLGQWKETQYF.

The V and J genes are TRBV7-9 and TRBJ2-7; D gene unclear. The germline V and J ends were trimmed by 0 bases and 0 bases, with 12 bases remaining between them. Germline CDR1 reads SEHNR; CDR2 reads FQNEAQ (reference sequence). The CDR3 has 16 residues. In nucleotides, the CDR3 is TGTGCCAGCAGCTTAGCGGAGAAGACAATCTCCTACGAGCAGTACTTC. Protein product: CASSLAEKTISYEQYF.

The chain is built from TRBV30 and TRBJ2-1, with 8 nucleotides matching TRBD1. The V and J ends lost 2 bases and 8 bases, in that order; junction bases with no gene match: 8. The germline V gene encodes CDR1 GTSNPN and CDR2 SVGIG (reference sequence). This CDR3 has 14 residues. The CDR3 DNA reads as TGTGCCTGGAGTTCCGGACAGGGATGGGATGAGCAGTTCTTC. Translated: CAWSSGQGWDEQFF.